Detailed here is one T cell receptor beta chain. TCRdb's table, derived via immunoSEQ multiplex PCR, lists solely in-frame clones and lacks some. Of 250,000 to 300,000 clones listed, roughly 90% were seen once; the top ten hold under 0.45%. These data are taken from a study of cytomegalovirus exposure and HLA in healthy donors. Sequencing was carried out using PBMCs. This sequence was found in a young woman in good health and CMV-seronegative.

The CDR3 is CASSSLPAEAFF. CDR3 DNA: TGTGCCAGCAGTTCCCTCCCGGCTGAAGCTTTCTTT. The rearrangement uses TRBV28 and TRBJ1-1; no definite D call. There are 12 residues in the CDR3. Looked up from germline, CDR1 is MDHEN and CDR2 is SYDVKM. Trimming left V 4 bases short and J 6 bases short, with 9 bases between. The full variable domain, with the rest looked up from reference TRBV28 and TRBJ1-1, is DVKVTQSSRYLVKRTGEKVFLECVQDMDHENMFWYRQDPGLGLRLIYFSYDVKMKEKGDIPEGYSVSREKKERFSLILESASTNQTSMYLCASSSLPAEAFFGQGTRLTVV.